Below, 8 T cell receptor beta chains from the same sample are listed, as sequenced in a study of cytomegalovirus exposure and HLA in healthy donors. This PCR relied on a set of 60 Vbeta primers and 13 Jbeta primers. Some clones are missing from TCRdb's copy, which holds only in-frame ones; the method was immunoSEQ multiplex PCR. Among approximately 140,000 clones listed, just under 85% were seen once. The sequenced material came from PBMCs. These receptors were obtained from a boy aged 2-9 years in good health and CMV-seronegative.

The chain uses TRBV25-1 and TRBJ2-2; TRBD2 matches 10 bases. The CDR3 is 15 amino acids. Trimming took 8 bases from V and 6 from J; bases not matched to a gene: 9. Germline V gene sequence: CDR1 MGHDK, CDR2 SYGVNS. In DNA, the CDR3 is TGTGCCAGCGGGATTGCTCTAGCGGGGGCCGGGGAGCTGTTTTTT. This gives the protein CASGIALAGAGELFF.

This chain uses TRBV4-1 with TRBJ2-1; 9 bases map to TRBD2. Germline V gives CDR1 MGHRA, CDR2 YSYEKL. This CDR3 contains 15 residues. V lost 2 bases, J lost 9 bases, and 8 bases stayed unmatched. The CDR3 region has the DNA TGCGCCAGCAGCCAAATAGCGGGAGTGGGTCGTGAGCAGTTCTTC. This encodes CASSQIAGVGREQFF.

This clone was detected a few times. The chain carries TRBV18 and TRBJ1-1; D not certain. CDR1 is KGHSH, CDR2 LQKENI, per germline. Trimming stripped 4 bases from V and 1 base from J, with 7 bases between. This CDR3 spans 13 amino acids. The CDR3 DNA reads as TGTGCCAGCTCACTTCGGGAGAACACTGAAGCTTTCTTT. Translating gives CASSLRENTEAFF.

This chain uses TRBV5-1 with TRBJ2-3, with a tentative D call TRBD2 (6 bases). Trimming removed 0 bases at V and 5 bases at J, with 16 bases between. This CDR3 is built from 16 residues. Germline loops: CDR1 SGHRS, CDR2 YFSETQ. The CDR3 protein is CASSLASFGGGDTQYF. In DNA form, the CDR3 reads TGCGCCAGCAGCTTGGCCTCCTTTGGGGGAGGAGATACGCAGTATTTT. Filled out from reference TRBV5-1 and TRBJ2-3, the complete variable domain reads KAGVTQTPRYLIKTRGQQVTLSCSPISGHRSVSWYQQTPGQGLQFLFEYFSETQRNKGNFPGRFSGRQFSNSRSEMNVSTLELGDSALYLCASSLASFGGGDTQYFGPGTRLTVL.

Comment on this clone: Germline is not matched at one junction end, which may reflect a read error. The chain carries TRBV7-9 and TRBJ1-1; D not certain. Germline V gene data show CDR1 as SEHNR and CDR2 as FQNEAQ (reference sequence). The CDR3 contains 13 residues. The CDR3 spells CSSRLPAYTEAFF. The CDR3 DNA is TGTTCCAGCAGACTACCAGCATACACTGAAGCTTTCTTT.

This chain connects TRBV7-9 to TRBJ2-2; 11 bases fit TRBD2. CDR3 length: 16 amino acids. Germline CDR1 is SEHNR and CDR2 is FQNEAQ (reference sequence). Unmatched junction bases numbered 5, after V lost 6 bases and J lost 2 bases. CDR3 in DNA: TGTGCCAGCAGTTTGGGACTAGCGGTAAACACCGGGGAGCTGTTTTTT. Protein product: CASSLGLAVNTGELFF.

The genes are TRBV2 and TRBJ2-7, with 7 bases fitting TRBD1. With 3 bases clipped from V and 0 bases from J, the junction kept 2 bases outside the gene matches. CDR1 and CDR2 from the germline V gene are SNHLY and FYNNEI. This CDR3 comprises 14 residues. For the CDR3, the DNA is TGTGCCAGCAGTGACACAGGGGTCTCCTACGAGCAGTACTTC. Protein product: CASSDTGVSYEQYF.

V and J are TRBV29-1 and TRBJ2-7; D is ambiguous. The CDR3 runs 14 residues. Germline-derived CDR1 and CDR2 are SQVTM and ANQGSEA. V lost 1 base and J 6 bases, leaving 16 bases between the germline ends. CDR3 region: CSVEVNSPPSEQYF. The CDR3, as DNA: TGCAGCGTTGAAGTAAACAGCCCCCCGTCCGAGCAGTACTTC.